This T cell receptor (beta chain) was sequenced during a study of cytomegalovirus exposure and HLA in healthy donors. The PCR was carried out with 60 Vbeta primers and 13 Jbeta primers. Only in-frame clones appear in the TCRdb table, and some are missing; sequencing was by immunoSEQ multiplex PCR. The sample shows 130,000 to 150,000 clones, around 79% of them seen only once. This CDR3 comprises 16 residues. Per the germline V gene, CDR1 is SGHAT and CDR2 is FQDESV (reference sequence). Trimming cost V 2 bases and J 0 bases, with 11 bases left between them. The chain carries TRBV11-1 and TRBJ2-4; D unresolved. The sample consisted of PBMCs. The source is a woman aged 40 to 49 in good health and CMV-seropositive. CDR3 in DNA: TGTGCCAGCAGCTTATGGTCACAGAGAGCCAAAAACATTCAGTACTTC. Encoded protein: CASSLWSQRAKNIQYF. Full variable domain (rest looked up from reference TRBV11-1 and TRBJ2-4): EAEVAQSPRYKITEKSQAVAFWCDPISGHATLYWYRQILGQGPELLVQFQDESVVDDSQLPKDRFSAERLKGVDSTLKIQPAELGDSAMYLCASSLWSQRAKNIQYFGAGTRLSVL.